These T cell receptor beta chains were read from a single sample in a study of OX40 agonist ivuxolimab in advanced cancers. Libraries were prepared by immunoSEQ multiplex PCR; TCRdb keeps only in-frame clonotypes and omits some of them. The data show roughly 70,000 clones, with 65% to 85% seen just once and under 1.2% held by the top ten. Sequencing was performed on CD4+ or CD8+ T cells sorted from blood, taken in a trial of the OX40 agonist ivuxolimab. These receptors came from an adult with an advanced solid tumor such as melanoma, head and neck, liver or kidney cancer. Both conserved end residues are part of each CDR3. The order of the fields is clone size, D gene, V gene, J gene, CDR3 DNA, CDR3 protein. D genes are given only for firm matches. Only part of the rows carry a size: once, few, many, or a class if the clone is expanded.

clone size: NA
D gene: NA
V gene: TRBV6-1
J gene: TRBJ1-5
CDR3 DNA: TGTGCCAGCAGTGAGTTCAGGGGCCTTGTGGGCAATCAGCCCCAGCATTTT
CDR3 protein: CASSEFRGLVGNQPQHF

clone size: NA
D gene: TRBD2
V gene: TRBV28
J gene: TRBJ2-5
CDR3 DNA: TGTGCCAGCAGGGAAGCTAGCGGGGTCCAAGAGACCCAGTACTTC
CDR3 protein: CASREASGVQETQYF

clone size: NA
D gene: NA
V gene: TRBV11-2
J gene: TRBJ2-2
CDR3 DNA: TGTGCCAGCAACCAGCTTGATAGGGCCGGGGAGCTGTTTTTT
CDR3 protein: CASNQLDRAGELFF

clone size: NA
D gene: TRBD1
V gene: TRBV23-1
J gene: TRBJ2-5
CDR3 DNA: TGCGCCAGCAGTCCACCCACAGGGGCACCGAAAAAGACCCAGTACTTC
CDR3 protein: CASSPPTGAPKKTQYF

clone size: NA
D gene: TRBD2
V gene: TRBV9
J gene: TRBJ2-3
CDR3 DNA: TGTGCCAGCAGCGTAGGCGGGGGTTGGCGCACTAGCACAGATACGCAGTATTTT
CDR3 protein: CASSVGGGWRTSTDTQYF

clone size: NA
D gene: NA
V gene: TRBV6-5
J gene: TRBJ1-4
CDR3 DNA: TGTGCCAGCAGGGGAATTAATGAAAAACTGTTTTTT
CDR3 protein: CASRGINEKLFF

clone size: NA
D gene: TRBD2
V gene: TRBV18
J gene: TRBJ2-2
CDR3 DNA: TGTGCCAGCCCCACCCAAAAAGCGGGGGGACCTAACACCGGGGAGCTGTTTTTT
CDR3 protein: CASPTQKAGGPNTGELFF

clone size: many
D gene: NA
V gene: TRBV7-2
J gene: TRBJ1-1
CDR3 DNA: TGTGCCAGCAGCTTTATGGCGTTGAACACTGAAGCTTTCTTT
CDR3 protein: CASSFMALNTEAFF

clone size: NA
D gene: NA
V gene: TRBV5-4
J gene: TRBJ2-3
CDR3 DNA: TGTGCCAGCAGGAGCACCCCCACAGATACGCAGTATTTT
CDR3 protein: CASRSTPTDTQYF

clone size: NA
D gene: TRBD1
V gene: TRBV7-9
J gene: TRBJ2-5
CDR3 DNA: TGTGCCAGCAGCTTGGGGGACAGGGGGCTTCAAGAGACCCAGTACTTC
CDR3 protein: CASSLGDRGLQETQYF

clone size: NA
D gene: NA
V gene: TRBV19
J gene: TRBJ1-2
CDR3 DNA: TGTGCCAGTAGTATAGTTGTTGGAGGGAACTATGGCTACACCTTC
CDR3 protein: CASSIVVGGNYGYTF

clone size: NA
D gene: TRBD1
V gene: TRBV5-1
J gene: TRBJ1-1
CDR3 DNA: TGCGCCAGCAGCTTGGAGGGGGCGAACACTGAAGCTTTCTTT
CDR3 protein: CASSLEGANTEAFF

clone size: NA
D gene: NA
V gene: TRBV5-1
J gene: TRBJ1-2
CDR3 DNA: TGCGCCAGCAGCTTGCACCTGGAAAACTATGGCTACACCTTC
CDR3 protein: CASSLHLENYGYTF

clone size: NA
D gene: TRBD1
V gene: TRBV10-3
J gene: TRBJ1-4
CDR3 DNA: TGTGCCACCTCGACAGGGGAGAGGGAAAAACTGTTTTTT
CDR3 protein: CATSTGEREKLFF

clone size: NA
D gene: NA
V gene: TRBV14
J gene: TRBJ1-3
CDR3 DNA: TGTGCCAGCAGTCGAGGGCACTCTGGAAACACCATATATTTT
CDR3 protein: CASSRGHSGNTIYF

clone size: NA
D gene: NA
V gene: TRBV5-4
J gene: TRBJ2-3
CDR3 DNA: TGTGCCAGCAGCTTGGGCCTGACAGCAGATACGCAGTATTTT
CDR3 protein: CASSLGLTADTQYF

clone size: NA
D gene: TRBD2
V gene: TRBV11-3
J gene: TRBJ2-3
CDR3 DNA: TGTGCCAGCAGCGCGCGAACTAGCGGGGGGTCAGCTAGCACAGATACGCAGTATTTT
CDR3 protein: CASSARTSGGSASTDTQYF

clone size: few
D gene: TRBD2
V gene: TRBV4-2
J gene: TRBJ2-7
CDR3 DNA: TGTGCCAGCAGCCAAGAGGTCTCAGCGGGGGGATCTCTATCCTACGAGCAGTACTTC
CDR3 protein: CASSQEVSAGGSLSYEQYF

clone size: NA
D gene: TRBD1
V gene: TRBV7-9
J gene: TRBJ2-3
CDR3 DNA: TGTGCCAGCAGCCCCCCGGGCGTTCTCAGGGGGCAAGATACGCAGTATTTT
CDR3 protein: CASSPPGVLRGQDTQYF

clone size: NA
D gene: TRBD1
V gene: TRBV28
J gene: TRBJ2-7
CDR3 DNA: TGTGCCAGCAGTCGGACAGGGGGCCTGTACGAGCAGTACTTC
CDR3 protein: CASSRTGGLYEQYF

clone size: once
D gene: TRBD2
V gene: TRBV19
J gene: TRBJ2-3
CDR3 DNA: TGTGCCAGTAGTCTCCCGGGCCGGAGGGTAGCGGGGACAGATACGCAGTATTTT
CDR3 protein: CASSLPGRRVAGTDTQYF

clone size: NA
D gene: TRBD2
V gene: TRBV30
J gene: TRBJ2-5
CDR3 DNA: TGTGCCTGGAGTGGGCGGGGGGGTGAGACCCAGTACTTC
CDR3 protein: CAWSGRGGETQYF

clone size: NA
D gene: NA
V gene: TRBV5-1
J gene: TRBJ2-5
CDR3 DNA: TGCGCCAGCAGCTTGGTAGGGGAGACCCAGTACTTC
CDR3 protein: CASSLVGETQYF

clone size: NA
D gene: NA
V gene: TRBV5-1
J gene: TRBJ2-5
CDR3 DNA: TGCGCCAGCAGCTTGGGAGGGAGGACGGGAGAGACCCAGTACTTC
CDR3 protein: CASSLGGRTGETQYF